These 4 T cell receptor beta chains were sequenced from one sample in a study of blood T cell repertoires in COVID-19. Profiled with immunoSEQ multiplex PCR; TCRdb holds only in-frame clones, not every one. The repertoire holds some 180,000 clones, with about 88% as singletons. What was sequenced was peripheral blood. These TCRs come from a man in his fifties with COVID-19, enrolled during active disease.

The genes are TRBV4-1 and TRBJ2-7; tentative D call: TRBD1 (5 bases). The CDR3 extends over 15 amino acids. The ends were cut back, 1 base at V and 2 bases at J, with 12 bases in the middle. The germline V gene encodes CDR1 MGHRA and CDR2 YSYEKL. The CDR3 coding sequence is TGCGCCAGCAGCCAAGGACCGGACACCACCTACGAGCAGTACTTC. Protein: CASSQGPDTTYEQYF.

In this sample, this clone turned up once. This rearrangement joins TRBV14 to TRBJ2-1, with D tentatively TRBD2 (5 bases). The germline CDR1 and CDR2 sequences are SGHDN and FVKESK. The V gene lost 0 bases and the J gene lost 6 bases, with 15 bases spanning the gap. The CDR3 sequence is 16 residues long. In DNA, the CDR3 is TGTGCCAGCAGCCAAGATATCGGGGTAATAGGCAATGAGCAGTTCTTC. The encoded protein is CASSQDIGVIGNEQFF.

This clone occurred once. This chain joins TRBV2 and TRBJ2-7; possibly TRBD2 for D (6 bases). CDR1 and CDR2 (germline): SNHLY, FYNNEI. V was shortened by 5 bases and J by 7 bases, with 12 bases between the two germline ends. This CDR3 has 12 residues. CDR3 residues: CASSLEGWEQYF. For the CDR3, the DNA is TGTGCCAGCAGTTTGGAGGGCTGGGAGCAGTACTTC.

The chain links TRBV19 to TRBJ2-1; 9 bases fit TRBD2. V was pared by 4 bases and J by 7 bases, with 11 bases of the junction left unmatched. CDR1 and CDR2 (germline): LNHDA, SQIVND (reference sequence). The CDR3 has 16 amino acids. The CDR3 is CASSTYLAGTGNEQFF. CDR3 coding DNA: TGTGCCAGTAGTACCTATCTAGCGGGAACAGGTAATGAGCAGTTCTTC.